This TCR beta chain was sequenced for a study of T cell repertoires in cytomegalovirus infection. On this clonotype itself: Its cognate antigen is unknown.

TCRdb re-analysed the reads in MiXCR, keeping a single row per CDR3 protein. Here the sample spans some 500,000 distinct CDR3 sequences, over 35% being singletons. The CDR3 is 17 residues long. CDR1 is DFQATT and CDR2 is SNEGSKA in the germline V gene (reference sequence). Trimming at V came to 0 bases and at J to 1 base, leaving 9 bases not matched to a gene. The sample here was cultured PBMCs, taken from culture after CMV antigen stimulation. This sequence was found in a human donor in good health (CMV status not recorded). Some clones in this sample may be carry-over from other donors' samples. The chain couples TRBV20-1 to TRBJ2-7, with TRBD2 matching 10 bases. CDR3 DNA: TGCAGTGCTAGAGAGCGATATAGCGGGAGGATGTCCTACGAGCAGTACTTC. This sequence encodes CSARERYSGRMSYEQYF.